A selection of T cell receptor beta chains follows, all from one sample in a study of long-term antiretroviral therapy in people with HIV. TCRdb's copy holds only in-frame clones and misses some; the assay was immunoSEQ multiplex PCR. The data contain about 20,000 clones, approximately 78% of them singletons. The material was unsorted PBMCs, obtained 0.6 years after starting antiretroviral therapy. The source of these receptors is a woman aged 18-30 years with HIV. Both conserved end residues are part of each CDR3. A D gene is named only where the DNA matches it firmly. The size of a clone is reported for some rows only, either as once, few or many, or as a class for expanded clones.

abundance,d_gene,j_gene,v_gene,CDR3aa,CDR3nt
-,-,TRBJ1-6,TRBV2,CASSDVGDNSPLHF,TGTGCCAGCAGTGATGTGGGGGACAATTCACCCCTCCACTTT
few,-,TRBJ2-7,TRBV6-5,CASRDYRESEQYF,TGTGCCAGCAGGGATTACAGGGAGAGCGAGCAGTACTTC
-,TRBD1,TRBJ1-2,TRBV4-1,CASSQEWDRGSYGYTF,TGCGCCAGCAGCCAGGAATGGGACAGGGGAAGCTATGGCTACACCTTC
-,-,TRBJ1-2,TRBV19,CASSPEQRTDGYTF,TGTGCCAGTAGTCCCGAACAACGGACAGATGGCTACACCTTC
-,TRBD2,TRBJ2-7,TRBV19,CASSIEATSGVSYEQYF,TGTGCCAGTAGTATAGAGGCTACTAGCGGAGTCTCCTACGAGCAGTACTTC
-,TRBD1,TRBJ1-1,TRBV19,CASSRDRVNTEAFF,TGTGCCAGTAGTAGGGACAGGGTGAACACTGAAGCTTTCTTT
-,-,TRBJ1-2,TRBV7-9,CAINGGEGNYGYTF,TGTGCCATCAACGGGGGAGAGGGTAACTATGGCTACACCTTC
-,-,TRBJ1-4,TRBV5-1,CASSLVGANEKLFF,TGCGCCAGCAGCTTAGTGGGGGCTAATGAAAAACTGTTTTTT
-,-,TRBJ2-1,TRBV9,CASSSTPWEEQFF,TGTGCCAGCAGCTCTACTCCATGGGAGGAGCAGTTCTTC
-,-,TRBJ1-4,TRBV9,CASSVEEAVDEKLFF,TGTGCCAGCAGCGTAGAAGAGGCTGTGGATGAAAAACTGTTTTTT
-,-,TRBJ2-3,TRBV4-3,CASSQTRDLRADTQYF,TGCGCCAGCAGCCAAACCCGGGACTTGAGGGCAGATACGCAGTATTTT
-,-,TRBJ1-1,TRBV11-2,CASSLPTSRVTNTEAFF,TGTGCCAGCAGCTTACCAACCTCGAGGGTAACGAACACTGAAGCTTTCTTT
-,-,TRBJ2-1,TRBV9,CASSASGGITYNEQFF,TGTGCCAGCAGCGCGTCTGGTGGGATTACCTACAATGAGCAGTTCTTC
-,-,TRBJ2-3,TRBV4-1,CASSQERTDTQYF,TGCGCCAGCAGCCAAGAGAGAACAGATACGCAGTATTTT
-,-,TRBJ1-2,TRBV9,CASSGTEYGYTF,TGTGCCAGCAGCGGGACGGAATATGGCTACACCTTC
-,TRBD2,TRBJ2-5,TRBV20-1,CNPGLEETQYF,TGCAACCCGGGACTAGAGGAGACCCAGTACTTC